Listed below are T cell receptor beta chains from one sample, sequenced in a study of cytomegalovirus exposure and HLA in healthy donors. This table comes from immunoSEQ multiplex PCR, and its TCRdb copy is limited to in-frame clones, with some not included. The listing records 96,000 or so clones. The sequencing sample was made of PBMCs. The receptors originated from a girl aged 5-17 years in good health and CMV-seropositive. Each CDR3 is given with its conserved first and last residue. The order of the fields is J gene, V gene, D gene, CDR3 protein, CDR3 DNA. A D gene is named only where the DNA matches it firmly.

>TRBJ1-2|TRBV18|TRBD1
CASSPDRGYGCGYTF
TGTGCCAGCTCTCCTGACAGGGGCTATGGCTGTGGCTACACCTTC
>TRBJ1-4|TRBV5-1|-
CASSLVAAPGEKLFF
TGCGCCAGCAGCTTGGTGGCCGCCCCGGGTGAAAAACTGTTTTTT
>TRBJ1-5|TRBV7-2|TRBD1
CASSSGQNQPQHF
TGTGCCAGCAGCTCGGGACAGAATCAGCCCCAGCATTTT
>TRBJ2-5|TRBV5-1|TRBD1
CASSLEGDSSQYF
TGCGCCAGCAGCTTGGAAGGGGACAGCTCCCAGTACTTC
>TRBJ2-7|TRBV7-2|-
CASSLNVRGYEQYF
TGTGCCAGCAGCTTAAACGTTAGAGGCTACGAGCAGTACTTC
>TRBJ2-3|TRBV5-6|-
CASIPTGSTDTQYF
TGTGCCAGCATTCCGACAGGTAGCACAGATACGCAGTATTTT
>TRBJ1-2|TRBV7-6|-
CASSLSGGASYGYTF
TGTGCCAGCAGCTTATCGGGGGGCGCTTCCTATGGCTACACCTTC
>TRBJ1-2|TRBV5-1|-
CASSEDRINYGYTF
TGCGCCAGCAGCGAAGACAGAATCAACTATGGCTACACCTTC
>TRBJ2-5|TRBV5-1|-
CASSWKVGQSEKTQYF
TGCGCCAGCAGCTGGAAGGTTGGACAGTCTGAAAAGACCCAGTACTTC
>TRBJ1-4|TRBV4-3|-
CASSQDRRAEKLFF
TGCGCCAGCAGCCAAGACCGGCGGGCTGAAAAACTGTTTTTT
>TRBJ1-6|TRBV6-6|TRBD1
CASGQGNSPLHF
TGTGCCAGCGGACAGGGAAATTCACCCCTCCACTTT
>TRBJ2-3|TRBV28|TRBD2
CASSLTSFADTQYF
TGTGCCAGCAGTTTGACTAGCTTTGCAGATACGCAGTATTTT
>TRBJ2-1|TRBV4-1|-
CASSPELRVEYNEQFF
TGCGCCAGCAGCCCCGAGCTGAGGGTTGAGTACAATGAGCAGTTCTTC
>TRBJ1-2|TRBV4-1|-
CASSPDTGNYGYTF
TGCGCCAGCAGTCCAGACACAGGGAACTATGGCTACACCTTC
>TRBJ1-2|TRBV4-2|TRBD1
CASSQTTGGHYGYTF
TGTGCCAGCAGCCAGACTACAGGGGGTCACTATGGCTACACCTTC
>TRBJ2-1|TRBV11-3|TRBD2
CASSLARGGYEQFF
TGTGCCAGCAGCTTAGCGCGGGGGGGCTATGAGCAGTTCTTC
>TRBJ1-4|TRBV15|-
CATSRESVATNEKLFF
TGTGCCACCAGCAGAGAATCGGTCGCAACTAATGAAAAACTGTTTTTT
>TRBJ1-5|TRBV5-5|-
CASSSTGYRDQPQHF
TGTGCCAGCAGCTCGACAGGTTATCGGGATCAGCCCCAGCATTTT
>TRBJ2-7|TRBV9|-
CASSVGQSSAYEQYF
TGTGCCAGCAGCGTAGGACAGAGCAGCGCCTACGAGCAGTACTTC
>TRBJ2-1|TRBV19|TRBD1
CASSGRDRNNEQFF
TGTGCCAGTAGTGGAAGGGACAGGAACAATGAGCAGTTCTTC
>TRBJ2-7|TRBV11-3|TRBD2
CASSTPPGLAYEQYF
TGTGCCAGCAGCACCCCCCCGGGACTAGCTTACGAGCAGTACTTC
>TRBJ2-5|TRBV28|TRBD2
CASSLRLLAGWGETQYF
TGTGCCAGCAGTTTAAGGCTACTAGCGGGTTGGGGGGAGACCCAGTACTTC
>TRBJ2-1|TRBV7-9|TRBD2
CASSSGKRGANEQFF
TGTGCCAGCAGCTCAGGCAAGCGGGGGGCGAATGAGCAGTTCTTC